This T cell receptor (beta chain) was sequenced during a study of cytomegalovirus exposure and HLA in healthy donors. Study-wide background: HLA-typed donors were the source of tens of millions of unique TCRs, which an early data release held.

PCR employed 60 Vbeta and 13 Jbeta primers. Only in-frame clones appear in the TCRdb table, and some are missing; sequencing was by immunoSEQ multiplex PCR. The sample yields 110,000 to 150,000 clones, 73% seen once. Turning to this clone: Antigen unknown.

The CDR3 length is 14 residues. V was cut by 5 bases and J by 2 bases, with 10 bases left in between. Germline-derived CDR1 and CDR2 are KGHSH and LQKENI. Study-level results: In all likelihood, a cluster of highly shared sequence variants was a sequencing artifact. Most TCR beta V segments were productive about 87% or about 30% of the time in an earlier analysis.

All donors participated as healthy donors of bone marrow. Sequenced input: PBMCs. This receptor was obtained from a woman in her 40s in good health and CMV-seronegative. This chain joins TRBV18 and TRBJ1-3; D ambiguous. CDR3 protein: CASSDGLTGNTIYF. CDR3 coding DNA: TGTGCCAGCTCAGACGGACTAACTGGAAACACCATATATTTT.